The source of this T cell receptor (beta chain) is a study of blood T cells in healthy people across ages. Trimming left V 5 bases short and J 5 bases short, with 29 bases between. Germline V lookup: CDR1 SGHTA, CDR2 FQGNSA. This CDR3 has 19 amino acids. This clonotype was found many times. Approximately 10 milliliters was the volume of peripheral blood drawn from each donor. Isolation yielded PBMCs, at least 6.5 million per sample, in every case. Combining a sample-barcoded 5' primer with a J-beta primer mix, a second PCR ran for roughly 6 to 12 cycles. Each CDR3 protein gets one entry after TCRdb re-called the 5' RACE reads with MiXCR. The sample comprises hundreds of thousands of distinct CDR3 sequences, 29% of which are singletons, and roughly 17% rests with the top ten.

The sample consisted of blood. The sequence was obtained from a woman of 80 years or more in good health. The chain links TRBV7-2 to TRBJ2-3, with D maybe TRBD2 (6 bases). CDR3 loop: CASSLYSGAGLLTRDTQYF. For the CDR3, the DNA is TGTGCCAGCAGCCTCTACTCCGGTGCGGGGCTCCTTACGCGAGATACGCAGTATTTT.